The present TCR beta chain was sequenced within a study of T cell clones after liver transplantation. As for the study in general: TCRbeta sequencing after a pre-transplant mixed lymphocyte reaction identified graft-donor-reactive clones, later tracked in post-transplant blood. Points from the study as a whole: Low donor cell numbers restricted donor-reactive repertoire measurement in two subjects.

Sorting of unstimulated PBMCs yielded separate CD3+CD4+ and CD3+CD8+ fractions. This clone occurred a few times. The target antigen is unknown. Trimming cost V 8 bases and J 5 bases, with 17 bases left between them. Per germline, CDR1 MNHEY and CDR2 SMNVEV (reference sequence). This CDR3 is 14 amino acids long. Sequenced by immunoSEQ multiplex PCR; TCRdb stores in-frame clones only, minus some. The sample holds around 100,000 clones, 82% seen once. The sequence came from a human donor who received a liver transplant. The rearrangement uses TRBV27 and TRBJ2-3; D is uncertain. This material consisted of CD4+ T cells from blood, taken before liver transplant. DNA for the CDR3: TGTGCCAGCGGGTCAATGACCCGAGGAGATACGCAGTATTTT. Translated: CASGSMTRGDTQYF.